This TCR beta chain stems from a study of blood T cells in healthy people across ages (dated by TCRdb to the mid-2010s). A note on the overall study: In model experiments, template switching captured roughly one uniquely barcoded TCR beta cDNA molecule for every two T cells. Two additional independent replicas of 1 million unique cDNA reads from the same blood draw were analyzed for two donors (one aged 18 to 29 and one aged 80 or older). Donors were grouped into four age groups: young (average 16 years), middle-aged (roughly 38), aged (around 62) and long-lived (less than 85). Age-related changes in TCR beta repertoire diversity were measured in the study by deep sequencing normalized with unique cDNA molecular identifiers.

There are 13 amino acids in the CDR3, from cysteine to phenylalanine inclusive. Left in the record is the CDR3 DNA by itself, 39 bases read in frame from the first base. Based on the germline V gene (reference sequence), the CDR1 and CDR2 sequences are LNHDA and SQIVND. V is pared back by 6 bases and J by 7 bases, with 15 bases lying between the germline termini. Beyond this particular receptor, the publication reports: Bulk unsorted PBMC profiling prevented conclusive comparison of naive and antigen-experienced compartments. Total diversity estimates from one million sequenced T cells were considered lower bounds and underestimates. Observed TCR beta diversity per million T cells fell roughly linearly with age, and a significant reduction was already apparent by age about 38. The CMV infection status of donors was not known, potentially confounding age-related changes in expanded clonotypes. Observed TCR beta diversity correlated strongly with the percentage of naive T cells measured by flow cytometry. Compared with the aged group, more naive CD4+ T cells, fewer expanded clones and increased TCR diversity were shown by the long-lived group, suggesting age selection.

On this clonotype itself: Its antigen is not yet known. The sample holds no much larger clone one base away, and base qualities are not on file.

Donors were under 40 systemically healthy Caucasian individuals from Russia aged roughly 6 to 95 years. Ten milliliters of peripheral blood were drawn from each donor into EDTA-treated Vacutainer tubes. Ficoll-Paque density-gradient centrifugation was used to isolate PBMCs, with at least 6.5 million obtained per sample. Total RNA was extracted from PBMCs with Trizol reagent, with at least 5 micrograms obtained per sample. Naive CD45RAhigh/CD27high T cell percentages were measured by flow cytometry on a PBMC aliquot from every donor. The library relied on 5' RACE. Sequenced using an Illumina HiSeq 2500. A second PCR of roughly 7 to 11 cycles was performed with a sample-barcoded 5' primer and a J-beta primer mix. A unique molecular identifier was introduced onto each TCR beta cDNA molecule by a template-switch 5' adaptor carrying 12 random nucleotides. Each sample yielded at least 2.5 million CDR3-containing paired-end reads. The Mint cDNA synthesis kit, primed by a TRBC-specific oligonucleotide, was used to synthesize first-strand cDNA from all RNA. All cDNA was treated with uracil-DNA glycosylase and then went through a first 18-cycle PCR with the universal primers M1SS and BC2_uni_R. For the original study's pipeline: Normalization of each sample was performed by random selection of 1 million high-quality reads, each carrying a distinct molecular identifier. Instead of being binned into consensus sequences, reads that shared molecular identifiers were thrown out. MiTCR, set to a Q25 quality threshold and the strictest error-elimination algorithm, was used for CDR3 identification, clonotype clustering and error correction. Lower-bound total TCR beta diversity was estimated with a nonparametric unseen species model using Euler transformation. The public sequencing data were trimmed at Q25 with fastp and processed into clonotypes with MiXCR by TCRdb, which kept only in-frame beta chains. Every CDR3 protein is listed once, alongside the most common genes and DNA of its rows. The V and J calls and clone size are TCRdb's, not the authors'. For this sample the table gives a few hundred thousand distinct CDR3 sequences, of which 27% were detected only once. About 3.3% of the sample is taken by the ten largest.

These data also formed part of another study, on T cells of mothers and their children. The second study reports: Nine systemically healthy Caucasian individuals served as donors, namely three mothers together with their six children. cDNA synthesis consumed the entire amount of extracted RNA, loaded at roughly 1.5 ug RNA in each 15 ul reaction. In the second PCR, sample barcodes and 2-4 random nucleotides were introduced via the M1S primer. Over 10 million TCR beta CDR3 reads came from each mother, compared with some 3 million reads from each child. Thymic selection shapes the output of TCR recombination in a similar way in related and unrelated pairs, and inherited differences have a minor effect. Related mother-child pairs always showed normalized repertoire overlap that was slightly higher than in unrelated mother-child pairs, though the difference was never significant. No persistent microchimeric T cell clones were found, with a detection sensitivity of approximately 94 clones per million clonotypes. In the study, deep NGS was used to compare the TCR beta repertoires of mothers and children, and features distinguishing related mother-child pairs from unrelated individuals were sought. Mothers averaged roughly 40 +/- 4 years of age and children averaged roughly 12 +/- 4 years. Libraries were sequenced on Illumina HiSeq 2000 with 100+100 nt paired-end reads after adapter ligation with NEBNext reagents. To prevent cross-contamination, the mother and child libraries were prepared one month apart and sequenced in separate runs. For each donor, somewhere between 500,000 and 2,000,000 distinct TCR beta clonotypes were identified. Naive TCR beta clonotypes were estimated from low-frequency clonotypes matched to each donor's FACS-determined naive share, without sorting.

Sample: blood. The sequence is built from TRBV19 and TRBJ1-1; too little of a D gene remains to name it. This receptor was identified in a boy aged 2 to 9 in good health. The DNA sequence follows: TGTGCCAGTAGCTTCGGTACGGAGGGTGAAGCTTTCTTT. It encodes CASSFGTEGEAFF.